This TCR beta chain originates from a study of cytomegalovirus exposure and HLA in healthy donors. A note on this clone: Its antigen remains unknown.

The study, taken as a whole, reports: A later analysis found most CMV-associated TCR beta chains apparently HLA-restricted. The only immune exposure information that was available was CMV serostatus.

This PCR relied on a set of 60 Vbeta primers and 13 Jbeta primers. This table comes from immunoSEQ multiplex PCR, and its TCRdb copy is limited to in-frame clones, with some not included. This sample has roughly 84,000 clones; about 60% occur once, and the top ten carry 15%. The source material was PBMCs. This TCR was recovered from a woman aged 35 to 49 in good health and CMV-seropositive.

CDR3 region: CASTRGVEQYF. The CDR3 DNA is TGTGCCAGCACCAGGGGGGTGGAGCAGTACTTC. This chain uses TRBV27 with TRBJ2-7; D is perhaps TRBD1 (7 bases). This CDR3 has 11 residues. The V end lost 7 bases, the J end lost 7 bases, and 11 bases lay between the germline ends. CDR1 and CDR2 (germline): MNHEY, SMNVEV (reference sequence).